The 18 T cell receptor beta chains reported below all come from one sample, sequenced in a study of early T cells in non-severe SARS-CoV-2 infection. Via MiXCR, TCRdb re-called the 5' RACE reads, giving one row per CDR3 protein. In the table there are about 59,000 distinct CDR3 sequences, over 10% of which are singletons. This material consisted of whole blood, taken at baseline. These receptors originate from an adult who was a healthcare worker with PCR-confirmed SARS-CoV-2 infection or an uninfected control (not recorded which).

This clonotype was found a few times. This chain joins TRBV18 and TRBJ2-1; D possibly corresponds to TRBD2 (6 bases). Germline CDR1 and CDR2: KGHSH and LQKENI. The CDR3 runs 16 residues. The V end was cut by 0 bases, the J end by 1 base, with 10 bases between. CDR3 DNA sequence: TGTGCCAGCTCACCACCGGGACGGGAGTCCTACAATGAGCAGTTCTTC. Translation: CASSPPGRESYNEQFF.

This clonotype is deemed medium-sized. This chain links TRBV7-2 with TRBJ2-1, with D perhaps TRBD2 (6 bases). This CDR3 spans 14 amino acids. The V gene lost 4 bases and the J gene lost 6 bases, with 13 bases spanning the gap. Germline values: CDR1 SGHTA, CDR2 FQGNSA. The CDR3 reads CASSSGLIPNEQFF. In DNA form, the CDR3 reads TGTGCCAGCAGCTCGGGACTGATTCCCAATGAGCAGTTCTTC.

V usage is TRBV25-1 and J usage is TRBJ1-3, with a tentative D call TRBD1 (6 bases). In germline, CDR1 is MGHDK, CDR2 SYGVNS. This CDR3 comprises 16 residues. Trimming removed 3 bases from V and 1 base from J, with 13 bases in between. This CDR3 reads CASSDRDRISGNTIYF. CDR3 DNA sequence: TGTGCCAGCAGTGACCGCGACAGGATTTCTGGAAACACCATATATTTT.

The CDR3: CASSETPQGLAGYNEQFF. CDR3 nucleotides: TGTGCCAGCAGCGAAACGCCGCAAGGACTAGCGGGATACAATGAGCAGTTCTTC. V gene TRBV9 combines with J gene TRBJ2-1; TRBD2 agrees at 12 bases. Looked up from germline, CDR1 is SGDLS and CDR2 is YYNGEE. The CDR3 has 18 residues. After removal of 3 bases from V and 4 bases from J, the junction contained 11 bases not matched to a gene.

This clonotype was seen a few times. This rearrangement joins TRBV28 to TRBJ2-5, with TRBD2 as a possible D gene (7 bases). In germline, CDR1 is MDHEN, CDR2 SYDVKM. V shed 5 bases and J shed 2 bases, with 12 bases lying between them. This CDR3 comprises 14 residues. The DNA of the CDR3 is TGTGCCAGCAGTGGGGGGGCTAGTCAAGAGACCCAGTACTTC. It codes for CASSGGASQETQYF.

This clonotype has only a few counts. This chain uses TRBV20-1 with TRBJ1-1; D gene ambiguous. With 7 bases removed from V and 6 bases from J, the gap between germline ends came to 12 bases. Germline values: CDR1 DFQATT, CDR2 SNEGSKA (reference sequence). This CDR3 is built from 11 residues. CDR3 sequence: CSGEGWPEAFF. CDR3 nucleotide sequence: TGCAGTGGGGAGGGCTGGCCTGAAGCTTTCTTT.

In its sample, this clonotype was seen many times. The V call is TRBV12-3 or TRBV12-4, the J call TRBJ1-5, with 8 bases matching TRBD1. This CDR3 spans 14 amino acids. Trimming at V came to 11 bases and at J to 7 bases, leaving 13 bases not matched to a gene. The CDR3 DNA is TGTGCCCGGCAACCGGGACAGGTGTGGCAGCCCCAGCATTTT. Amino acid sequence: CARQPGQVWQPQHF.

There are a few counts of this clonotype. The rearrangement uses TRBV18 and TRBJ1-5; D might be TRBD1 (5 bases). V shed 6 bases and J shed 3 bases, with 18 bases lying between them. In germline, CDR1 is KGHSH, CDR2 LQKENI. CDR3 length: 16 residues. The CDR3 reads CASSPLDNPSNQPQHF. The CDR3 region has the DNA TGTGCCAGCTCGCCGTTGGACAATCCGTCCAATCAGCCCCAGCATTTT.

This clonotype was seen more than once but under ten times. The chain carries TRBV11-2 and TRBJ2-5; D possibly corresponds to TRBD1 (6 bases). Germline CDR1 and CDR2: SGHAT and FQNNGV. V gave up 5 bases and J gave up 3 bases, with 16 bases separating them. This CDR3 is 15 amino acids long. The CDR3 here is CASSPHEWTEETQYF. The CDR3 nucleotides read TGTGCCAGCAGCCCCCACGAATGGACAGAAGAGACCCAGTACTTC.

V gene TRBV7-9 combines with J gene TRBJ1-2; D is perhaps TRBD1 (6 bases). Per germline, CDR1 SEHNR and CDR2 FQNEAQ (reference sequence). V lost 5 bases, J lost 0 bases, and 13 bases lay in between. This CDR3 has 15 amino acids. This CDR3 reads CASSDQGKTNYGYTF. CDR3 DNA sequence: TGTGCCAGCAGCGACCAGGGGAAGACTAACTATGGCTACACCTTC.

This clonotype was observed many times. V and J are TRBV4-3 and TRBJ2-1; D may be TRBD1 or TRBD2 (7 bases each). The CDR3 extends over 16 amino acids. Germline V CDR1 and CDR2: LGHNA, YSLEER. V shed 0 bases and J shed 4 bases, with 13 bases lying between them. The CDR3 reads CASSQDRGGIYNEQFF. For the CDR3, the DNA is TGCGCCAGCAGCCAAGACAGGGGGGGGATATACAATGAGCAGTTCTTC.

There are a few counts of this clonotype. This chain uses TRBV7-8 with TRBJ1-1; D is uncertain. The ends were cut back, 1 base at V and 5 bases at J, with 11 bases in the middle. The CDR3 is 14 residues long. Germline V gene sequence: CDR1 SGHVS, CDR2 FQNEAQ. CDR3 in amino acids: CASSLVSGYTEAFF. In DNA form, the CDR3 reads TGTGCCAGCAGCTTAGTATCGGGGTATACTGAAGCTTTCTTT.

This clonotype was seen a single time. The chain recombines TRBV5-6 with TRBJ2-3; 7 bases agree with TRBD2. V lost 4 bases to trimming and J lost 0 bases; unmatched junction nucleotides: 8. The CDR3 runs to 16 residues. Germline CDR1 reads SGHDT; CDR2 reads YYEEEE. CDR3 coding DNA: TGTGCCAGCAGCCCGGAACCGACTAGCAGCACAGATACGCAGTATTTT. It specifies CASSPEPTSSTDTQYF. The whole variable domain, remainder taken from reference TRBV5-6 and TRBJ2-3, is DAGVTQSPTHLIKTRGQQVTLRCSPKSGHDTVSWYQQALGQGPQFIFQYYEEEERQRGNFPDRFSGHQFPNYSSELNVNALLLGDSALYLCASSPEPTSSTDTQYFGPGTRLTVL.

This chain uses TRBV5-1 with TRBJ2-1; D is possibly TRBD1 (6 bases). The V end lost 4 bases, the J end lost 7 bases, and 18 bases lay between the germline ends. This CDR3 spans 15 amino acids. Germline loops: CDR1 SGHRS, CDR2 YFSETQ. CDR3 nucleotide sequence: TGCGCCAGCAGCACGCTACAGGGTCCGGGAAATGAGCAGTTCTTC. Protein sequence: CASSTLQGPGNEQFF.

This clonotype was found many times. The rearrangement joins TRBV20-1 to TRBJ2-3; 9 bases agree with TRBD2. The CDR3 loop spans 15 amino acids. Unmatched junction bases numbered 8, after V lost 2 bases and J lost 5 bases. CDR1 and CDR2 from the germline V gene are DFQATT and SNEGSKA (reference sequence). In nucleotides, the CDR3 is TGCAGTGCTAGACTCGCGGGAGGGCCTAAAGATACGCAGTATTTT. Its protein is CSARLAGGPKDTQYF.

The chain combines TRBV29-1 with TRBJ2-1; possibly TRBD1 for D (5 bases). V lost 6 bases to trimming and J lost 4 bases, with 16 bases between them. CDR3 length equals 14 residues. In germline, CDR1 is SQVTM, CDR2 ANQGSEA. The CDR3 region is CSVQGTENYNEQFF. In nucleotides, the CDR3 is TGCAGCGTCCAGGGAACAGAGAATTACAATGAGCAGTTCTTC.

This clonotype appeared a few times. V gene TRBV12-3 or TRBV12-4 combines with J gene TRBJ2-5, with D possibly being TRBD2 (6 bases). The germline V and J ends were trimmed by 5 bases and 1 base, with 17 bases remaining between them. The CDR3 has 16 amino acids. The CDR3 DNA follows: TGTGCCAGCAGTCCCTGGGGGGAGACCTTCCAAGAGACCCAGTACTTC. It is translated as CASSPWGETFQETQYF.

The J gene is TRBJ2-1, the V gene TRBV7-9; D remains ambiguous. Trimming stripped 7 bases from V and 9 bases from J, with 22 bases between. The germline V gene has CDR1 SEHNR and CDR2 FQNEAQ (reference sequence). The CDR3 runs to 15 residues. CDR3 protein: CASTNTRLQRVEQFF. CDR3 in DNA: TGTGCCAGCACCAACACAAGGCTCCAAAGGGTTGAGCAGTTCTTC.